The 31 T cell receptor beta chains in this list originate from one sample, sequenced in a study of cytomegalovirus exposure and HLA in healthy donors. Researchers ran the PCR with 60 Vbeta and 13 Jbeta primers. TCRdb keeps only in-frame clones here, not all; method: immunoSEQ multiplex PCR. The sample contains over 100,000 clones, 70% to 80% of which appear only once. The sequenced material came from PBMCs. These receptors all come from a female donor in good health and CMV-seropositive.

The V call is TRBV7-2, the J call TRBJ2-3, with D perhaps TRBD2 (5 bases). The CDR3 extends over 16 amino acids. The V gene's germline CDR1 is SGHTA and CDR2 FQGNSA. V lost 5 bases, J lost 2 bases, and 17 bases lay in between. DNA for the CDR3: TGTGCCAGCAGCCCCGGAACTAGGGCGAACACAGATACGCAGTATTTT. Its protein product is CASSPGTRANTDTQYF.

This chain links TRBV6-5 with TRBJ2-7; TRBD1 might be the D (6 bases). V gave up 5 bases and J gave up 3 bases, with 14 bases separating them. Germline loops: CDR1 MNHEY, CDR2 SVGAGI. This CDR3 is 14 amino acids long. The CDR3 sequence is CASSPSTGFYEQYF. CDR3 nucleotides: TGTGCCAGCAGTCCCTCGACAGGTTTCTACGAGCAGTACTTC.

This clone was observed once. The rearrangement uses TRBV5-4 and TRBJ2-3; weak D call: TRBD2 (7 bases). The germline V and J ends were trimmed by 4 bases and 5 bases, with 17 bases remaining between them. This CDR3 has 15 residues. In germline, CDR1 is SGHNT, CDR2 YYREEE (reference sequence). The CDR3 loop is CASSGGAGTQDTQYF. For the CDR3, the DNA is TGTGCCAGCAGCGGGGGGGCGGGAACCCAAGATACGCAGTATTTT.

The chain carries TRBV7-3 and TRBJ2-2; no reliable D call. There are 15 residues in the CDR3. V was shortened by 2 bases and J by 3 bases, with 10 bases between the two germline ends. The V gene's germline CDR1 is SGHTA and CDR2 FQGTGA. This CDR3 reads CASSLGTVDTGELFF. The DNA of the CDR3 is TGTGCCAGCAGCTTAGGCACAGTAGACACCGGGGAGCTGTTTTTT. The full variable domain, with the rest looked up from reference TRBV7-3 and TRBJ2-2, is GAGVSQTPSNKVTEKGKYVELRCDPISGHTALYWYRQSLGQGPEFLIYFQGTGAADDSGLPNDRFFAVRPEGSVSTLKIQRTERGDSAVYLCASSLGTVDTGELFFGEGSRLTVL.

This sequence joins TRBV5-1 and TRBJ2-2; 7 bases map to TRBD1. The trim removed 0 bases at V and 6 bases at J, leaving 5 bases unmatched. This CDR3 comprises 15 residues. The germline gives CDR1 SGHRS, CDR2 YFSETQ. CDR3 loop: CASSLVRGRAGELFF. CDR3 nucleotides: TGCGCCAGCAGCTTGGTAAGGGGGCGGGCCGGGGAGCTGTTTTTT. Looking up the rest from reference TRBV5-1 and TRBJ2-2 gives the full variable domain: KAGVTQTPRYLIKTRGQQVTLSCSPISGHRSVSWYQQTPGQGLQFLFEYFSETQRNKGNFPGRFSGRQFSNSRSEMNVSTLELGDSALYLCASSLVRGRAGELFFGEGSRLTVL.

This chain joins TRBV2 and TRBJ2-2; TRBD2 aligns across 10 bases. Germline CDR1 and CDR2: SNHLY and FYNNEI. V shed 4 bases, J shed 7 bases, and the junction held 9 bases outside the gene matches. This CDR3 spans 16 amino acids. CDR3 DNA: TGTGCCAGCAGTGGGGACCAGCGGGGGGGCCACGGGGAGCTGTTTTTT. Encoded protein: CASSGDQRGGHGELFF.

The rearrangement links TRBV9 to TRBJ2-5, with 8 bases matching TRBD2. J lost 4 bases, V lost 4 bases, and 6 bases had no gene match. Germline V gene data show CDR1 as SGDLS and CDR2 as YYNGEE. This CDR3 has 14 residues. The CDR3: CASSPRGARETQYF. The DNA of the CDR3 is TGTGCCAGCAGCCCGCGGGGGGCCCGAGAGACCCAGTACTTC.

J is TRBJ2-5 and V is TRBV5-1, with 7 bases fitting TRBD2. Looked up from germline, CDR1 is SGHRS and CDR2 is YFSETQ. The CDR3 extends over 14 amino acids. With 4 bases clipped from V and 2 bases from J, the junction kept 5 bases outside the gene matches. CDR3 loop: CASSPGGLQETQYF. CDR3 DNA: TGCGCCAGCAGCCCGGGAGGCCTACAAGAGACCCAGTACTTC.

Here the CDR3 DNA reads TGCGCCAGCAGCTTGGACAGTTTGAACACTGAAGCTTTCTTT. Its translation is CASSLDSLNTEAFF. The chain employs TRBV5-1 and TRBJ1-1; D ambiguous. Germline V CDR1 and CDR2: SGHRS, YFSETQ. V was pared by 0 bases and J by 0 bases, with 6 bases between. This CDR3 region has 14 residues.

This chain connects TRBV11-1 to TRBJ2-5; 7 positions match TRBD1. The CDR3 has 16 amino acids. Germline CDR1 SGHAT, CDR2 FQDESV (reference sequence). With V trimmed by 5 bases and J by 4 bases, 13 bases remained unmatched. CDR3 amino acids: CASSKQTGMGRETQYF. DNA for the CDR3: TGTGCCAGCAGCAAACAGACAGGGATGGGAAGAGAGACCCAGTACTTC.

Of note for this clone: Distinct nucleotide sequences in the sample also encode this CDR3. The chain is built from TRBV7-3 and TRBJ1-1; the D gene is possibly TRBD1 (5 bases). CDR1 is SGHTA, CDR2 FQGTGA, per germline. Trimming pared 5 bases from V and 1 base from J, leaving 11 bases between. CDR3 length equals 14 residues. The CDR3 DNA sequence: TGTGCCAGCAGCCTTCAGGGCACGAACACTGAAGCTTTCTTT. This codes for CASSLQGTNTEAFF.

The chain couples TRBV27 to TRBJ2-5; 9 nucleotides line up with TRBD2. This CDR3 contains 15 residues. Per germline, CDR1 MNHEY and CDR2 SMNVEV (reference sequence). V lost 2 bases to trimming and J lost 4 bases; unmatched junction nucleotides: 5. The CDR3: CASSLGGRAPETQYF. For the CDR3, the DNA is TGTGCCAGCAGTTTAGGCGGGAGGGCCCCAGAGACCCAGTACTTC.

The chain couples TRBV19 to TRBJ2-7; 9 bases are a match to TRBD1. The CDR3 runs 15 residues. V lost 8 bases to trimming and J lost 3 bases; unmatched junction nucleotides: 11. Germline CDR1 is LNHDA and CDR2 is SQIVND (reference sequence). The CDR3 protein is CASRTETGGFYEQYF. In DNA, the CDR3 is TGTGCCAGTCGTACCGAGACAGGGGGGTTCTACGAGCAGTACTTC.

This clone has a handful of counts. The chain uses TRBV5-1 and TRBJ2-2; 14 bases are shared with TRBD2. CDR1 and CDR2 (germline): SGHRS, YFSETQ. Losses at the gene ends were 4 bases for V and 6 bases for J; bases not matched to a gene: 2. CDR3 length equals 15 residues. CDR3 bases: TGCGCCAGCAGCCCGGGACTAGCGGGAGCCGGGGAGCTGTTTTTT. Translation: CASSPGLAGAGELFF.

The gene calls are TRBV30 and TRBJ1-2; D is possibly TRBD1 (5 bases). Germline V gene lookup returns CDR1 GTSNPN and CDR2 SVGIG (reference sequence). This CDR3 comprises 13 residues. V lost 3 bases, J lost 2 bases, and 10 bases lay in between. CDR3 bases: TGTGCCTGGAGGGTGGGGGGGAACTATGGCTACACCTTC. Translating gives CAWRVGGNYGYTF.

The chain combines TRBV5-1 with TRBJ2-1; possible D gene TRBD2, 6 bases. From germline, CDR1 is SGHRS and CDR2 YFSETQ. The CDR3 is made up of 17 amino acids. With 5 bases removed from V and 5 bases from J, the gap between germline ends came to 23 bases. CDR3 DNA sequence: TGCGCCAGCAGACGAGACCCCCGGGGGATTAGGAACAATGAGCAGTTCTTC. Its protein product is CASRRDPRGIRNNEQFF.

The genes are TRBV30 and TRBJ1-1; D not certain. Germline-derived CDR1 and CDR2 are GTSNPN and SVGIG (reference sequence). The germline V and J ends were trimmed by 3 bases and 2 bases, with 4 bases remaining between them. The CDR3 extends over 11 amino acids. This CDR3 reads CAWSYNTEAFF. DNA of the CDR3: TGTGCCTGGAGCTATAACACTGAAGCTTTCTTT. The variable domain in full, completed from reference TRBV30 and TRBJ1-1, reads SQTIHQWPATLVQPVGSPLSLECTVEGTSNPNLYWYRQAAGRGLQLLFYSVGIGQISSEVPQNLSASRPQDRQFILSSKKLLLSDSGFYLCAWSYNTEAFFGQGTRLTVV.

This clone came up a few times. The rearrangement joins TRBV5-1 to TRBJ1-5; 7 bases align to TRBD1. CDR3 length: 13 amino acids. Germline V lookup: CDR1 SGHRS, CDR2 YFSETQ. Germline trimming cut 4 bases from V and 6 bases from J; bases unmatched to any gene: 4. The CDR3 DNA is TGCGCCAGCAGCCTGTACAGGGGTCAGCCCCAGCATTTT. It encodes CASSLYRGQPQHF.

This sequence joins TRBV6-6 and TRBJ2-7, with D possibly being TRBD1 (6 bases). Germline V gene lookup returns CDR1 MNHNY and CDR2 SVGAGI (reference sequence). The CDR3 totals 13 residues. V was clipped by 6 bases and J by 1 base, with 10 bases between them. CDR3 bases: TGTGCCAGCAGGACAGGAATTTCCTACGAGCAGTACTTC. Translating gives CASRTGISYEQYF.

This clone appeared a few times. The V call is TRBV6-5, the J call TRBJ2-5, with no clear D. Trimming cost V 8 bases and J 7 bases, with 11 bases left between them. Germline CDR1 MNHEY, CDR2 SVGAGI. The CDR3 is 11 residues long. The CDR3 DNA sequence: TGTGCCAGCGGCTACCAGGTGACCCAGTACTTC. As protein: CASGYQVTQYF.

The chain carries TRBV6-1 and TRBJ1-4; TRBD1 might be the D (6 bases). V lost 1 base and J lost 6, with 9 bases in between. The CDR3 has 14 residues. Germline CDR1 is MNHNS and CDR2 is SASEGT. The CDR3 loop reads CASSEGQADEKLFF. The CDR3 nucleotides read TGTGCCAGCAGTGAAGGACAGGCCGATGAAAAACTGTTTTTT.

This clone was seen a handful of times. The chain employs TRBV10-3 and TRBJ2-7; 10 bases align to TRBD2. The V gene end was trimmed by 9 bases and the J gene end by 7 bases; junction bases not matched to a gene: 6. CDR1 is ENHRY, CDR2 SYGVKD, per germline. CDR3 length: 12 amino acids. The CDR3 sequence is CAISGTSVEQYF. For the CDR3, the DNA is TGTGCCATTTCCGGGACTAGCGTGGAGCAGTACTTC.

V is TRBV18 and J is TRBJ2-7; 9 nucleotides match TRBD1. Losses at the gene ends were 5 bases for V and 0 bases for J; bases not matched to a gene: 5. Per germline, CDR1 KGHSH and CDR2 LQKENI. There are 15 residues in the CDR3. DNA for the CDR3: TGTGCCAGCTCATTGGGACAGGGCGACTCCTACGAGCAGTACTTC. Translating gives CASSLGQGDSYEQYF.

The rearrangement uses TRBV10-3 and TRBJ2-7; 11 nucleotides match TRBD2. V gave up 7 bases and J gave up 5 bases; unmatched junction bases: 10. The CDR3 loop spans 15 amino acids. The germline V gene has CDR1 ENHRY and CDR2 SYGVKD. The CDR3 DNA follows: TGTGCCATCAAAATAGCGGGAGGGCCGGAGAACGAGCAGTACTTC. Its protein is CAIKIAGGPENEQYF.

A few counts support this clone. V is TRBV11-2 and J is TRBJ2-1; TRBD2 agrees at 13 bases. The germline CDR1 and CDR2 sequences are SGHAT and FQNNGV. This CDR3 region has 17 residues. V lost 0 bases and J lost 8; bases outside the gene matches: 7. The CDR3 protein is CASSLEGLAGFEDEQFF. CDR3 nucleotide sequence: TGTGCCAGCAGCTTAGAGGGACTAGCGGGATTTGAGGATGAGCAGTTCTTC.

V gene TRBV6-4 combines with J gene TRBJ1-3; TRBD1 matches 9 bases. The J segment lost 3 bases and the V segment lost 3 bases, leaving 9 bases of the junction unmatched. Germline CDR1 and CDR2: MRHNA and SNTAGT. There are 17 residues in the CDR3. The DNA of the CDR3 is TGTGCCAGCAGTGAAAGAGGGGACAGGGTGGGTGGAAACACCATATATTTT. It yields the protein CASSERGDRVGGNTIYF.

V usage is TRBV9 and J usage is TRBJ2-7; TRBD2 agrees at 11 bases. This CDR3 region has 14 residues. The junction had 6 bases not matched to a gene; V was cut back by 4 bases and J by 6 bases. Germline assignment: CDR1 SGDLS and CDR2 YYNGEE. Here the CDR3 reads CASSRSTSGTEQYF. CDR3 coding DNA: TGTGCCAGCAGCCGGTCGACTAGCGGGACCGAGCAGTACTTC.

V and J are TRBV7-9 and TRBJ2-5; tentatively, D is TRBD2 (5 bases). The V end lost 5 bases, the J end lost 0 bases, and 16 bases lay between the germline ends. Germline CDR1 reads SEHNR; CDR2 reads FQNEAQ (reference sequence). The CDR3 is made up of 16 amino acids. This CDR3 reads CASSPGRGAYQETQYF. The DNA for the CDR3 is TGTGCCAGCAGCCCCGGACGGGGAGCGTACCAAGAGACCCAGTACTTC.

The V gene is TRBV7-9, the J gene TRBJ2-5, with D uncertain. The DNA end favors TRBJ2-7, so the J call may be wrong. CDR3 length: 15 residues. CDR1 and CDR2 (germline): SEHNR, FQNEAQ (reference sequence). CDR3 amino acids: CASSLARLTGYEQYF. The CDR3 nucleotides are TGTGCCAGCAGCTTAGCAAGGTTGACTGGCTACGAGCAGTACTTC.

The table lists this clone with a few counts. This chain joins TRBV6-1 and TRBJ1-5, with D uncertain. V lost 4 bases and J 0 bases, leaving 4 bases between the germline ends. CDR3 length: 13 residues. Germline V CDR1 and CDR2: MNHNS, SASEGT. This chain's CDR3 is CASSAGSNQPQHF. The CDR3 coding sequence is TGTGCCAGCAGTGCGGGTAGCAATCAGCCCCAGCATTTT.

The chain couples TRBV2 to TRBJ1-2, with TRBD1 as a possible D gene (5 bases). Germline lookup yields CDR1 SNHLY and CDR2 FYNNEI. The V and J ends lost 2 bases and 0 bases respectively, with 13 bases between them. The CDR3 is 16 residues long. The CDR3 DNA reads TGTGCCAGCAGTGAAATTAACCCGGGGGCTAACTATGGCTACACCTTC. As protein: CASSEINPGANYGYTF.